This T cell receptor beta chain appears in the sequencing data of a study of cytomegalovirus exposure and HLA in healthy donors (dated by TCRdb to about 2017). For context, the study as a whole: An earlier analysis of 587 of the donors reported about 290 Gb of sequence data and roughly 100 million unique TCR beta sequences from 190 million or so T cells. Roughly 300 gigabases of sequencing data and 70 million to 100 million unique TCR sequences made up an early release that covered some 640 HLA-typed donors. Among the roughly 410 genotyped donors, approximately 76% belonged to the genetic ancestry cluster associated with self-reported Caucasian donors. The study aimed to test whether cataloging public T cell receptors could reveal signatures of past pathogen exposure. The study used immunosequencing to profile the T cell repertoires of more than 650 subjects and linked those repertoires to cytomegalovirus serostatus. A separate validation cohort of about 110 different subjects was used in addition to the roughly 720-subject first cohort. To predict cytomegalovirus infection status, the study combined high-throughput TCR immunosequencing, statistical association of individual TCRs with disease status, and machine learning. A later analysis re-analyzed previously published TCR beta repertoires from 666 donors and added high-resolution HLA genotyping to study TCR occurrence patterns. In the later analysis, no new phenotypic data were used to find candidate immune exposures; instead, reliance was placed on TCR beta sequences and their occurrence across donors. An earlier analysis of approximately 500 of the donors applied high-throughput TCR beta sequencing to assess whether each TCR beta V gene segment acted as functional or pseudogenic. Donor age, sex, ethnicity and CMV serostatus were collected together with the repertoire data. A later genetic analysis took genome-wide SNP genotypes for about 55% of the 666 donors and used that subset as a discovery cohort. Every discovery cohort repertoire had been produced on one sequencing platform. Class I and class II HLA loci were covered by the typing at four-digit resolution. Typing coverage varied by locus: roughly 629-640 donors for A, B, C, DRB1 and DQB1; some 520 for DQA1; nearly 610 for DPA1; roughly 450 for DPB1. Four to six DR-DQ haplotypes were handled as single units for association and clustering, since linkage in the cohort was strong. Among about 410 genotyped donors of the cohort, an average of around 250,000 unique TCR beta nucleotide sequences was sequenced per donor, of which approximately 19% were non-productive.

The library came from the immunoSEQ multiplex PCR assay. The multiplex PCR relied on a mix of 60 forward primers for TCR Vbeta segments and 13 reverse primers for TCR Jbeta segments. Amplification of the CDR3 region of rearranged TCR beta genes was performed with a multiplex PCR assay on genomic DNA. The amplified TCR beta libraries were sequenced on the Illumina HiSeq System as 87-base-pair reads. Processing in the source paper ran as follows. A later analysis tallied roughly 76 million unique TCR beta chains across the 666 repertoires, and about 10 million of those chains were shared by two or more donors. A nearest-neighbor algorithm error-corrected the raw reads and collapsed the reads into unique sequences, merging closely related sequences to remove PCR and sequencing errors. Alignment of CDR3 sequences to IMGT reference sequences was used to assign V, D and J gene segments. For a sequence to be retained, at least a six-nucleotide match to both a V gene segment and a J gene segment was required. Rearrangements were classified as productive when the CDR3 lacked stop codons and remained in frame with V and J, and all other rearrangements were classified as non-productive. CDR3 was defined according to IMGT convention as the region running from the second conserved V-encoded cysteine to the conserved J-encoded phenylalanine. Sequences without an unambiguous match to a single V gene segment were excluded from the earlier analysis of about 600 of the donors. An earlier analysis of several hundred of the donors called V segments functional above 56.7% productive rearrangements and segregating when the between-donor standard deviation exceeded 5%. To diagnose cytomegalovirus status from the catalog of TCR beta chain sequences, a statistical classification framework was built. V and J gene assignment, in a later analysis, came from comparing TCR nucleotide sequences with IMGT/GENE-DB human TR gene sequences. The TCRdist pipeline was used in a later analysis to assign CDR3 sequences and most-parsimonious VDJ recombination scenarios. A later analysis defined each TCR beta chain by its CDR3 amino acid sequence plus V-gene family, and excluded reads lacking a unique V-gene family. In a later analysis, 450 to 600 highly shared, low-generation-probability nucleotide sequences were removed to address suspected cross-contamination and a sequencing artifact. In a later analysis, a clonal expansion index was calculated for each public chain from normalized within-repertoire ranks of inferred template counts. Generation probabilities in a later analysis came from a VDJ recombination model fitted to out-of-frame rearrangements, and those results were checked against IGoR. In a later analysis, TCR-TCR, TCR-HLA and TCR-CMV co-occurrence was scored with hypergeometric tests, and a repertoire-size bias correction was applied to TCR pairs. To estimate false discovery rates, a later analysis permuted the HLA or CMV assignments 20 times. In a later analysis, co-occurring TCRs were grouped using DBSCAN, with TCRdist sequence similarity added in when clustering inside HLA-allele-positive subsets. Co-occurrence clustering excluded repertoires with fewer than 30,000 or more than 120,000 public chains, plus five with anomalous nucleotide sharing. The source is immuneACCESS, and TCRdb retained only in-frame sequences with V and J called. Part of the clones is not carried over; for the studies checked, unresolved V genes explain less than half of this, and the remainder is unexplained. That table gives V, J and clone size, and the DNA gave D and trimming. The sample includes around 150,000 clones, with just under 80% observed a single time. Jointly, the top ten make up approximately 2% of the sample.

The cohort consisted of 600 to 750 healthy bone marrow donors. Cohort members were all nominally healthy when sampled, although unrecorded immune exposures were likely present. The donor tested CMV seronegative, placing the donor among the 350 to 400 seronegative members of the cohort. A peripheral blood sample was provided by each donor, and peripheral blood mononuclear cells were used for TCR beta sequencing. The Qiagen DNeasy Blood Extraction Kit was used to extract genomic DNA from the blood cell samples. Relative to germline, V is 5 bases shorter and J is 1 base shorter, with 9 bases between their ends. From the germline V gene, CDR1 is KGHSH and CDR2 is LQKENI. Counted from cysteine to phenylalanine, this CDR3 has 14 amino acids. Only the CDR3 DNA is retained, 42 bases long and in frame from the first base. Regarding this clone: Its antigen target is currently unknown. Per-base qualities were not stored, and no clone one base away is much larger.

Study-wide findings and limitations: Sequencing depth was assumed to be roughly uniform across donors in the presence/absence analyses, though that assumption may not hold. This cohort had only TCR beta chains sequenced, and the lack of alpha or paired-chain data limited which features could be detected. According to a later genetic analysis, donors in an Asian-associated ancestry cluster had fewer N-insertions in productive TCRs than the roughly 670-donor mean. The study listed around 160 TCR beta chains as associated with cytomegalovirus. In a later analysis, 15,000 to 20,000 TCR beta sequences were associated with specific HLA alleles at a false discovery rate of 0.05. In vitro tests confirmed that a few of the cytomegalovirus-associated TCR beta chains recognize cytomegalovirus antigens. Most CMV-associated TCR beta chains appeared to be HLA-restricted in a later analysis, and the HLA associations seemed to be driven largely by CMV exposure. A further reported finding was that TCR beta sequences accurately predicted the HLA-A and HLA-B alleles for most subjects in the first cohort. In a later analysis, the rate of TCR association differed among HLA loci, with DRB1 alleles having the most associated TCRs and HLA-C alleles having the fewest. Most TCR sequences were seen in very few donors, while some public TCRs were found in many individuals. Several of the top co-occurrence clusters appeared to be linked to parvovirus B19, influenza, CMV and Epstein-Barr virus, according to a later analysis. The authors suggested that the approach could potentially be generalized to other disease states and immunological phenotypes. HLA typing was unavailable for some donors at each locus, so association tests used only the typed subset. When HLA alleles, especially DR and DQ, strongly co-occurred, TCR associations were difficult to assign to individual alleles. Linkage disequilibrium might explain the correlated functional status among segregating V segments, but an unknown experimental factor could not be ruled out. A cluster of highly shared sequence variants was judged likely to represent a technical artifact of the sequencing pipeline. A later genetic analysis associated a missense DCLRE1C variant with V-gene and J-gene trimming of TCR beta chains, and an independent cohort replicated the association. CMV serostatus was the only immune exposure information available for the cohort. The earlier analysis of almost 600 of the donors excluded some 15 rarely observed V segments, including chromosome 9 orphons, because counts were too low. The classifier was reported to diagnose cytomegalovirus status with high specificity and sensitivity in both the original cohort and the validation cohort. In an earlier analysis of roughly 560 of the donors, most TCR beta V segments were observed in productive rearrangements about 87% or about 30% of the time, broadly matching IMGT annotations. A later analysis found that HLA-associated TCR beta chains were more clonally expanded and had lower generation probabilities than equally common non-associated chains. Because the 87-base-pair reads could not distinguish some IMGT-functional V segments, including TRBV6-2 and TRBV6-3, those segments were excluded.

The sequenced sample consisted of PBMCs. The receptor was derived from a man aged 30 to 45 in good health and CMV-seronegative. The chain is encoded by TRBV18 joined to TRBJ2-1, with TRBD1 as a weak D call on 6 bases. The encoded CDR3 is CASSSGTSYNEQFF. The DNA sequence is TGTGCCAGCTCATCCGGGACATCCTACAATGAGCAGTTCTTC. Supplemented by the reference TRBV18 and TRBJ2-1 proteins around the CDR3, the complete variable domain is NAGVMQNPRHLVRRRGQEARLRCSPMKGHSHVYWYRQLPEEGLKFMVYLQKENIIDESGMPKERFSAEFPKEGPSILRIQQVVRGDSAAYFCASSSGTSYNEQFFGPGTRLTVL.